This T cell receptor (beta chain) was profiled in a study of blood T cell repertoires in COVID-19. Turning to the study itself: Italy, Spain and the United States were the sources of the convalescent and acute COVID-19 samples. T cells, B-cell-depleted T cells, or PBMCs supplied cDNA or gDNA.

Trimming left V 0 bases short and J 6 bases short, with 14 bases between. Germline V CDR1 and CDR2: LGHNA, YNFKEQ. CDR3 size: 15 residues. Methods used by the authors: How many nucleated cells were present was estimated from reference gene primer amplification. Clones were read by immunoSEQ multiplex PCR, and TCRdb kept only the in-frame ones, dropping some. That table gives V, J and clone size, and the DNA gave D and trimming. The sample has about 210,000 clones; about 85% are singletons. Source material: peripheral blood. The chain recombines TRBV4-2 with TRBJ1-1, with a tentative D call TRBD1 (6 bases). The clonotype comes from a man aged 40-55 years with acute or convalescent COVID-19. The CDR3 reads CASSQDGRGEAEAFF. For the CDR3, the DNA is TGTGCCAGCAGCCAAGATGGCAGGGGAGAGGCTGAAGCTTTCTTT.